The following is a T cell receptor beta chain sequence with its context. Its antigen is undetermined. After less than 11 days in culture, the CD4+ T cells were isolated. Cultures got half-medium changes with IL-2 on days 3 and 7. V trimming: 3 bases; J trimming: 2 bases; junction bases outside the gene matches: 11. Per the germline V gene, CDR1 is SGHTA and CDR2 is FQGTGA. The CDR3 length is 20 residues. This record belongs to a study of vaccination effects on CD4 cells after COVID-19. Repertoires were generated with immunoSEQ multiplex PCR, while TCRdb's copy carries only in-frame clones and drops some. This table has 40,000 or so clones, around 76% appearing once. Study outcomes and limitations: Clones of infection and vaccine origin contracted markedly late after vaccination. Only 1 of 255 vaccine-induced clones from healthy vaccinees cross-reacted with common cold coronaviruses.

The sample here was CD4+ T cells from PBMCs cultured without peptide, taken before COVID-19 vaccination. The sequence derives from a human donor who received a COVID-19 vaccine. J is TRBJ2-1 and V is TRBV7-3; 15 bases fit TRBD2. The CDR3 here is CASSFGRGTSGGPPYNEQFF. CDR3 bases: TGTGCCAGCAGCTTCGGAAGAGGGACTAGCGGGGGGCCACCCTACAATGAGCAGTTCTTC.